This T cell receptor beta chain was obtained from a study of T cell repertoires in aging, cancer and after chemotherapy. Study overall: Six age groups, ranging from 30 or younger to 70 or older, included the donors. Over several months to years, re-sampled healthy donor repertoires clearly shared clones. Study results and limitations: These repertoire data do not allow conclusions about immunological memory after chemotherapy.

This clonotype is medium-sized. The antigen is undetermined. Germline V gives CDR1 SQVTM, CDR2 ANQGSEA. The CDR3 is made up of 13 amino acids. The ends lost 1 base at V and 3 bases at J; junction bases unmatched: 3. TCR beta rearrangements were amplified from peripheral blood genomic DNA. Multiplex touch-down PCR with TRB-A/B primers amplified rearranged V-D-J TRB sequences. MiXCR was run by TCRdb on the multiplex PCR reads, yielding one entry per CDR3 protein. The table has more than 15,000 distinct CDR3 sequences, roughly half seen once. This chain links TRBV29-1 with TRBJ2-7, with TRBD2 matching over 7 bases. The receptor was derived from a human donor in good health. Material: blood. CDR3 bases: TGCAGCGTTGAAGTAACGGGGGGCTACGAGCAGTACTTC. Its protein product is CSVEVTGGYEQYF.